This T cell receptor beta chain was identified during a study of identical twins. CDR3 length: 13 residues. The V gene's germline CDR1 is DFQATT and CDR2 SNEGSKA (reference sequence). This clonotype occurred a few times. Relative to the germline gene, one junction end is altered; a read error may explain this. TCRdb re-analysed the 5' RACE reads in MiXCR, keeping a single row per CDR3 protein. The repertoire has around 550,000 distinct CDR3 sequences, 15% of them found once; the top ten carry more than 0.4%. This same sample was also taken into another study, of yellow fever vaccine responses in identical twins.

Material: CD4+ T cells sorted from blood. This receptor was taken from a woman in her late teens or twenties in good health. The rearrangement joins TRBV20-1 to TRBJ2-7, with D perhaps matching TRBD1 (6 bases). The CDR3 region has the DNA TGCAGTGCCAGAGGGGGTCTCTTTAACGAGCAGTACTTC. Protein sequence: CSARGGLFNEQYF.